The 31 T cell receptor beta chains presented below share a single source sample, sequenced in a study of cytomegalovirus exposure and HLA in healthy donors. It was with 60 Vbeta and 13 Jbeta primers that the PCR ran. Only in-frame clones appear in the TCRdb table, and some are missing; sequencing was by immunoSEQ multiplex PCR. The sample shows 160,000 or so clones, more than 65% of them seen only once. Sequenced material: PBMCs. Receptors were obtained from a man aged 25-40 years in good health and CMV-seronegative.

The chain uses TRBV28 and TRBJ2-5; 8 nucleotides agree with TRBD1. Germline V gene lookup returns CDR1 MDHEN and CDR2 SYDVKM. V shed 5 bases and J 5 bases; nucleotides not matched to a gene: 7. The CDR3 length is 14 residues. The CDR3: CASSGATGVETQYF. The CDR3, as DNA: TGTGCCAGCAGTGGAGCGACAGGGGTGGAGACCCAGTACTTC.

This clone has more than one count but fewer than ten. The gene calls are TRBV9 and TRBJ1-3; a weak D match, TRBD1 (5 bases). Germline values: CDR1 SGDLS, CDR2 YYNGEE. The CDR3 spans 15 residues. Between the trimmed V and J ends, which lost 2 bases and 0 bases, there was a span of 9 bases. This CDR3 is CASSVGGGSGNTIYF. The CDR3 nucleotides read TGTGCCAGCAGCGTGGGCGGGGGCTCTGGAAACACCATATATTTT.

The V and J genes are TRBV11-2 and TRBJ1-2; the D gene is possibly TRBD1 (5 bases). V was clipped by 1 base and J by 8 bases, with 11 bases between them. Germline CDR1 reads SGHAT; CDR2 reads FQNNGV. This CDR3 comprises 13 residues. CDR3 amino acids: CASSLAFAGGYTF. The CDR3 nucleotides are TGTGCCAGCAGCTTAGCATTCGCAGGGGGCTACACCTTC.

CDR3 sequence: CASSYGQGQTEAFF. The CDR3, as DNA: TGCGCCAGCAGTTACGGACAGGGGCAAACTGAAGCTTTCTTT. V usage is TRBV5-1 and J usage is TRBJ1-1, with 9 bases identical to TRBD1. Per the germline V gene, CDR1 is SGHRS and CDR2 is YFSETQ. Germline trimming cut 5 bases from V and 5 bases from J; bases unmatched to any gene: 7. The CDR3 is 14 residues long.

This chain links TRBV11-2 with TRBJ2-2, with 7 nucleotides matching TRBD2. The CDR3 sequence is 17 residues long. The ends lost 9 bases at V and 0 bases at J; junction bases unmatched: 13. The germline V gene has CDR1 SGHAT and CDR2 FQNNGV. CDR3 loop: CASMPGGGIANTGELFF. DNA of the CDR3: TGTGCCAGTATGCCGGGAGGTGGCATCGCGAACACCGGGGAGCTGTTTTTT.

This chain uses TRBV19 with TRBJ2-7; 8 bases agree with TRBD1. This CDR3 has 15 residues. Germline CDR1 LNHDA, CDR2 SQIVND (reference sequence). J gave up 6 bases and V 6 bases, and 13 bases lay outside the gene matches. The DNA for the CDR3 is TGTGCCAGTAGCTGGGGGACAGGAGAGGGGCGCGAGCAGTACTTC. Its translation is CASSWGTGEGREQYF.

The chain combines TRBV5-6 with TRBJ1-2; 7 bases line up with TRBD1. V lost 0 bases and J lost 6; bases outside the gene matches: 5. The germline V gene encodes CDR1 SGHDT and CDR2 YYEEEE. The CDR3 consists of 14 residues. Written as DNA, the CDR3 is TGTGCCAGCAGCTTGGGACAGGGTTGGGATGGCTACACCTTC. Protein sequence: CASSLGQGWDGYTF.

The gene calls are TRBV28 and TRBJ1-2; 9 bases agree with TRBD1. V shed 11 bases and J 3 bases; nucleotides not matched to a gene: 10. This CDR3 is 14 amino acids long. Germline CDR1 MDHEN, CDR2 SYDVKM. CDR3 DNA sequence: TGTGCCTGTCTTATCCGGGACAGGGACTATGGCTACACCTTC. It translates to CACLIRDRDYGYTF.

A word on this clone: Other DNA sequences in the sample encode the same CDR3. The CDR3 loop reads CASSKSSGNTIYF. The DNA of the CDR3 is TGTGCCAGCTCCAAGAGCTCTGGAAACACCATATATTTT. V usage is TRBV11-2 and J usage is TRBJ1-3, with D unclear. Germline CDR1 reads SGHAT; CDR2 reads FQNNGV. The V end lost 8 bases, the J end lost 0 bases, and 8 bases lay between the germline ends. The CDR3 is made up of 13 amino acids.

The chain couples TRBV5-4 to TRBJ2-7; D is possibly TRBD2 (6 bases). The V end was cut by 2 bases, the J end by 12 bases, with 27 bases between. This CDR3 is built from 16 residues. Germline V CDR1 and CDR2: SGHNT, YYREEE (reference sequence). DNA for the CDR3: TGTGCCAGCAGCTTATACACCGGGACTTTGGGTAATCTAGCGTACTTC. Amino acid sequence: CASSLYTGTLGNLAYF.

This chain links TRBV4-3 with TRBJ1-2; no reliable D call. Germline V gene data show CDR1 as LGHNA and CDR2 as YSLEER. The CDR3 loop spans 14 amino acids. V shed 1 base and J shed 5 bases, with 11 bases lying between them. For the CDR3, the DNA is TGCGCCAGCAGCCAAGCCCCAGACACGTATGGCTACACCTTC. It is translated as CASSQAPDTYGYTF.

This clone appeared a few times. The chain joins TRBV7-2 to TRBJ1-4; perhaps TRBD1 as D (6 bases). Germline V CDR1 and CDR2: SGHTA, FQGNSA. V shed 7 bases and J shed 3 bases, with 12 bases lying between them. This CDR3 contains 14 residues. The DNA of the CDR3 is TGTGCCAGCAACCTGGGGGCCTCTAATGAAAAACTGTTTTTT. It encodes CASNLGASNEKLFF.

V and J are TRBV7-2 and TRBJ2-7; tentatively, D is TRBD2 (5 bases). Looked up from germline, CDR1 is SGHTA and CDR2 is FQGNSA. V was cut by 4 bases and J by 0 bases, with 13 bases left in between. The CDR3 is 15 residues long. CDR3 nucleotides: TGTGCCAGCAGCTCGCGGGCCGGAGGCTCCTACGAGCAGTACTTC. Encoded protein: CASSSRAGGSYEQYF.

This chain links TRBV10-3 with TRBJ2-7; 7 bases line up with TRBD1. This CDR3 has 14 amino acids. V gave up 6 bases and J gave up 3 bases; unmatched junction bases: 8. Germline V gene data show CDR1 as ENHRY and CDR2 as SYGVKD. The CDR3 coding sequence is TGTGCCATCAGCAACGACAGGGTAGACTACGAGCAGTACTTC. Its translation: CAISNDRVDYEQYF.

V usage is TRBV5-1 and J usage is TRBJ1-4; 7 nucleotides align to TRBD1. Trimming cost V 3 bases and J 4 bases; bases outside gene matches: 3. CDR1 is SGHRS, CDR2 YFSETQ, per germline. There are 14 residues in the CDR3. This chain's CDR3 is CASSSQGINEKLFF. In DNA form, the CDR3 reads TGCGCCAGCAGCTCACAGGGGATTAATGAAAAACTGTTTTTT.

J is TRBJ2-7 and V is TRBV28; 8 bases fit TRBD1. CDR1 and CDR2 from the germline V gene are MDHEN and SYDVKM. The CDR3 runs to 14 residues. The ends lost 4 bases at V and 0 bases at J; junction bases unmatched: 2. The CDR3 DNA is TGTGCCAGCAGTTGGGACAGGAGCTCCTACGAGCAGTACTTC. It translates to CASSWDRSSYEQYF.

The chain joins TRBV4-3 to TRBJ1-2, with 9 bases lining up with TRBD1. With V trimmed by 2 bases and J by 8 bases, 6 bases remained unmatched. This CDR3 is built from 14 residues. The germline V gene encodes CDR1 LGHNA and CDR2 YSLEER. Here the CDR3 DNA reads TGCGCCAGCAGCCAACTACAGGGGGCCGGGGGCTACACCTTC. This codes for CASSQLQGAGGYTF.

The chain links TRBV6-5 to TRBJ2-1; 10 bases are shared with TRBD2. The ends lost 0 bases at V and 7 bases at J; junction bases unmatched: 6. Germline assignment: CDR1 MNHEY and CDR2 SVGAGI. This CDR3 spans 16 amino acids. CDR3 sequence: CASSYSTLAGLNEQFF. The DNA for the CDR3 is TGTGCCAGCAGTTACTCGACACTAGCGGGACTGAATGAGCAGTTCTTC.

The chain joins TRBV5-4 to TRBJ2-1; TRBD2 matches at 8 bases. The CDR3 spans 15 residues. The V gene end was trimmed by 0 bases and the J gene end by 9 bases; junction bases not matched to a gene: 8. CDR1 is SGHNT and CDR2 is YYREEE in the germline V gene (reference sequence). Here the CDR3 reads CASSLGQRGHPEQFF. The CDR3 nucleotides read TGTGCCAGCAGCTTGGGGCAGCGGGGGCACCCTGAGCAGTTCTTC.

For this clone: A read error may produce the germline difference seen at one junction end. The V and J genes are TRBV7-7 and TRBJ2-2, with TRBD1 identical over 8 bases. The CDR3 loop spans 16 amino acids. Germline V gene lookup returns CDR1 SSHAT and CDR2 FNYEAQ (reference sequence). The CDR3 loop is CASSSSRGRITGELFF. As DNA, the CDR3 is TGTGCTAGCAGCTCTTCCAGGGGGCGCATCACCGGGGAGCTGTTTTTT.

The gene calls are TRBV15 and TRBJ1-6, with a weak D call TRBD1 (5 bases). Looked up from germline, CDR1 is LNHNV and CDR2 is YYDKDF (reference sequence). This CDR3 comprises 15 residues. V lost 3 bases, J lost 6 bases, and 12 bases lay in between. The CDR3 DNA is TGTGCCACCAGCAGGGAAGGGACTGTTAATTCACCCCTCCACTTT. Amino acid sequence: CATSREGTVNSPLHF.

The CDR3 loop reads CASSHDRANQPQHF. The DNA for the CDR3 is TGCGCCAGCAGCCATGACAGGGCAAATCAGCCCCAGCATTTT. The genes are TRBV4-3 and TRBJ1-5; 7 bases line up with TRBD1. The ends lost 3 bases at V and 4 bases at J; junction bases unmatched: 3. The germline gives CDR1 LGHNA, CDR2 YSLEER. The CDR3 has 14 residues.

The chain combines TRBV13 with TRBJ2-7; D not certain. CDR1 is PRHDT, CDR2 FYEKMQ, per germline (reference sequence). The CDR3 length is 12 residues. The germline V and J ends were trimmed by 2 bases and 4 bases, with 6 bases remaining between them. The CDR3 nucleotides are TGTGCCAGCAGCTTAACAGATTACGAGCAGTACTTC. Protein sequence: CASSLTDYEQYF.

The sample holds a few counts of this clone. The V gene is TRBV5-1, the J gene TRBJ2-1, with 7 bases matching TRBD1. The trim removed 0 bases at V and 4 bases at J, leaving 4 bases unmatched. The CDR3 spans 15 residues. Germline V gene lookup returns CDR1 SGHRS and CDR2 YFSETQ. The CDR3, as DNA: TGCGCCAGCAGCTTGGCCCAGGGGGAGTACAATGAGCAGTTCTTC. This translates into CASSLAQGEYNEQFF.

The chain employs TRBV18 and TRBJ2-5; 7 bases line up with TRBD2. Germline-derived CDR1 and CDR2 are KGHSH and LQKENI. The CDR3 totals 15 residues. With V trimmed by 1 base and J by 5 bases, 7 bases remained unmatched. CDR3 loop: CASSPREGRGETQYF. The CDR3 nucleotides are TGTGCCAGCTCACCACGGGAGGGGCGCGGTGAGACCCAGTACTTC.

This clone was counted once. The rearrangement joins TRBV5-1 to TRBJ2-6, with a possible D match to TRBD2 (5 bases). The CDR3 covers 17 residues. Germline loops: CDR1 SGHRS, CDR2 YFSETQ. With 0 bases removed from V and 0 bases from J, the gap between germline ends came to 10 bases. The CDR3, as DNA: TGCGCCAGCAGCTTGGAACAAGGACTCTCTGGGGCCAACGTCCTGACTTTC. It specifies CASSLEQGLSGANVLTF.

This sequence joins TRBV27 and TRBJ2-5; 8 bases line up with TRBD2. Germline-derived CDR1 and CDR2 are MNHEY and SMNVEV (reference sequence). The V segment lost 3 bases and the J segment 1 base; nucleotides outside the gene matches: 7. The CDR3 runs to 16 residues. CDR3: CASSLYSGEFQETQYF. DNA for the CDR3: TGTGCCAGCAGTTTGTATAGCGGGGAATTCCAAGAGACCCAGTACTTC.

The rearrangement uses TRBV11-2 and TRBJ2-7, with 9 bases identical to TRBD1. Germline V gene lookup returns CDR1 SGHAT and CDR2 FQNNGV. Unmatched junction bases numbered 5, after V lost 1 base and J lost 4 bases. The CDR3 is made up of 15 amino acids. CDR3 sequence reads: CASSLGTGVMYEQYF. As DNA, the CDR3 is TGTGCCAGCAGCTTAGGGACAGGGGTCATGTACGAGCAGTACTTC.

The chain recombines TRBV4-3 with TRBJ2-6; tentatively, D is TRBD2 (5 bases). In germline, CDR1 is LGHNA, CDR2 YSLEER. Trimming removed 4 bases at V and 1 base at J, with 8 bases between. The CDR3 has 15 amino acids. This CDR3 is CASSLTRSGANVLTF. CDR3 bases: TGCGCCAGCAGCCTTACTAGATCTGGGGCCAACGTCCTGACTTTC.

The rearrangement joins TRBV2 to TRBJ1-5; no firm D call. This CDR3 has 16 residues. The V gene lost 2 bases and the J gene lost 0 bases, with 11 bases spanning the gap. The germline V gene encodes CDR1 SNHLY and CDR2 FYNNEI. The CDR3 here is CASSEFRTNSNQPQHF. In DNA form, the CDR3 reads TGTGCCAGCAGTGAATTCCGCACAAATAGCAATCAGCCCCAGCATTTT. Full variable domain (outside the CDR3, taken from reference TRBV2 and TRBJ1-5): EPEVTQTPSHQVTQMGQEVILRCVPISNHLYFYWYRQILGQKVEFLVSFYNNEISEKSEIFDDQFSVERPDGSNFTLKIRSTKLEDSAMYFCASSEFRTNSNQPQHFGDGTRLSIL.

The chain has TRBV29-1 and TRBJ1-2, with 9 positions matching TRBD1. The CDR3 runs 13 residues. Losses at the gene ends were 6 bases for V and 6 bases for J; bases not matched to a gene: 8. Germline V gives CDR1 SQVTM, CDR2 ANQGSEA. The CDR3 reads CSVGTGGLDGYTF. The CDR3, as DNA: TGCAGCGTGGGTACAGGGGGCCTGGATGGCTACACCTTC.